This record covers a single TCR beta chain. The V gene lost 3 bases and the J gene lost 1 base, with 14 bases spanning the gap. The CDR3 has 16 residues. Per the germline V gene, CDR1 is LGHNA and CDR2 is YSLEER. The sample comes from a study of radiotherapy plus CTLA-4 blockade in lung cancer. Sequencing used immunoSEQ multiplex PCR; TCRdb keeps in-frame clones, though not all of them. The sample comprises some 60,000 clones, 77% of which are singletons, and 3.5% to 4% rests with the top ten. The sequencing here drew on peripheral blood, taken from a patient treated with radiotherapy plus ipilimumab. The gene calls are TRBV4-3 and TRBJ2-3; tentatively, D is TRBD1 (7 bases). The receptor's source is a human donor with non-small cell lung cancer who had a partial response to radiotherapy plus ipilimumab. The DNA of the CDR3 is TGCGCCAGCAGCCAGAACGGAGGGGGCCGCACAGATACGCAGTATTTT. Its protein product is CASSQNGGGRTDTQYF.